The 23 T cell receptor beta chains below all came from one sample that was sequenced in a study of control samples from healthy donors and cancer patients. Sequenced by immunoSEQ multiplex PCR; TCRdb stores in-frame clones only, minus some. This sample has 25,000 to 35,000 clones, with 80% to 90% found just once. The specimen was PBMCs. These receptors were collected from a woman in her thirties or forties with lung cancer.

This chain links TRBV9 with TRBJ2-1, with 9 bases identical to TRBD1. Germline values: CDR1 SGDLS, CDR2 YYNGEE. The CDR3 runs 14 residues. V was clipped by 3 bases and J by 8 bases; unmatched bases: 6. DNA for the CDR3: TGTGCCAGCAGCGCACAGGGGGCGGTGGATGAGCAGTTCTTC. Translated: CASSAQGAVDEQFF.

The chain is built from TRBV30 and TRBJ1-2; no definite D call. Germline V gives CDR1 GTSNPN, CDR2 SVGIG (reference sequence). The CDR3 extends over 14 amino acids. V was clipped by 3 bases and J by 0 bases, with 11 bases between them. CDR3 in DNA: TGTGCCTGGAGCTTCAAAGCATCTAACTATGGCTACACCTTC. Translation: CAWSFKASNYGYTF.

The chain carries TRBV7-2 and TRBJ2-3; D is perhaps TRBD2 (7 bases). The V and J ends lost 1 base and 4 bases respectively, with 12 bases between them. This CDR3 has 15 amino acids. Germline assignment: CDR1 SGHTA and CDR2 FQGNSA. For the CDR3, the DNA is TGTGCCAGCAGCTTAGGGGGGGGGCCCCCAGATACGCAGTATTTT. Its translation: CASSLGGGPPDTQYF.

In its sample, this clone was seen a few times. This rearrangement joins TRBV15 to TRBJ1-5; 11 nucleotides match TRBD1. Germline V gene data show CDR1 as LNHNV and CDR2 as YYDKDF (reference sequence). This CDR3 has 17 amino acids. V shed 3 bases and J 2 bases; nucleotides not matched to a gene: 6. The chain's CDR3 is CATSSAGQGAGNQPQHF. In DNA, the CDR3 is TGTGCCACCAGCAGTGCCGGACAGGGGGCAGGCAATCAGCCCCAGCATTTT.

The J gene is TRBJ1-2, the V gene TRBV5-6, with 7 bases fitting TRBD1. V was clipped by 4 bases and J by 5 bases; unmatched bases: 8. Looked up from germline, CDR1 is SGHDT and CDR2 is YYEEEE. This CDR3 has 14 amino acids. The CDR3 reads CASSRGGDRYGYTF. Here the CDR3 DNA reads TGTGCCAGCAGCCGAGGGGGCGATAGGTATGGCTACACCTTC.

The CDR3 spells CASRPAGAHQPQHF. CDR3 nucleotides: TGTGCCAGCAGACCCGCGGGGGCCCATCAGCCCCAGCATTTT. The gene calls are TRBV27 and TRBJ1-5; maybe TRBD1 (6 bases). CDR1 and CDR2 from the germline V gene are MNHEY and SMNVEV (reference sequence). With 6 bases removed from V and 5 bases from J, the gap between germline ends came to 14 bases. The CDR3 covers 14 residues.

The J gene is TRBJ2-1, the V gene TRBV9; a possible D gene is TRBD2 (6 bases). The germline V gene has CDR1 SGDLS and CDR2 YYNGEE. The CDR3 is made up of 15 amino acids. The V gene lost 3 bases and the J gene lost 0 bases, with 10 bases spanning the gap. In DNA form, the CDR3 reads TGTGCCAGCAGCGGGGACTGGGACTCCTACAATGAGCAGTTCTTC. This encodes CASSGDWDSYNEQFF.

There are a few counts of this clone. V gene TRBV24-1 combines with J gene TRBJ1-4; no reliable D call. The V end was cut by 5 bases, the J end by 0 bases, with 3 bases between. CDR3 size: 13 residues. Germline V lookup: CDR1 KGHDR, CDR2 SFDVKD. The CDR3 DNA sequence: TGTGCCACCAGTGGAGCAACTAATGAAAAACTGTTTTTT. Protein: CATSGATNEKLFF.

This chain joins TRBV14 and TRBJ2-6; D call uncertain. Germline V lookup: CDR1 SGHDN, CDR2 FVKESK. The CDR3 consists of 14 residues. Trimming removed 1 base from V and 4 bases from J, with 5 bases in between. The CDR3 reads CASSQGVGANVLTF. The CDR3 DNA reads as TGTGCCAGCAGCCAAGGGGTGGGGGCCAACGTCCTGACTTTC.

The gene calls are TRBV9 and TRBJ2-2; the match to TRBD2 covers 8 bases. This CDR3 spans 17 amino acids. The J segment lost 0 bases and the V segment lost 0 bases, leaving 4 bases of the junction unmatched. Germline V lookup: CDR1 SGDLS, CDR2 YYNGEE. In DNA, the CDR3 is TGTGCCAGCAGCGTAGAACGTAGCGGGGCGAACACCGGGGAGCTGTTTTTT. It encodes CASSVERSGANTGELFF.

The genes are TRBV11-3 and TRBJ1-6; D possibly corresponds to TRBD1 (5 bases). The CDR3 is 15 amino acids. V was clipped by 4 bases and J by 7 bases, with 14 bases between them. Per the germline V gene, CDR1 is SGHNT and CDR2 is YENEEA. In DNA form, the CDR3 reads TGTGCCAGCAGCTCAGCGGGACCGAGAAATTCACCCCTCCACTTT. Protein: CASSSAGPRNSPLHF.

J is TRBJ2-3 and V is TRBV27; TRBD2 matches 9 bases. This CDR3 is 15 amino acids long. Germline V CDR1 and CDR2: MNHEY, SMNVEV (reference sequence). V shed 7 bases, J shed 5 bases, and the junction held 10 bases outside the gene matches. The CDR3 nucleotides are TGTGCCAGCACCTTCCGGCTAGCGGGGAGAGATACGCAGTATTTT. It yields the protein CASTFRLAGRDTQYF.

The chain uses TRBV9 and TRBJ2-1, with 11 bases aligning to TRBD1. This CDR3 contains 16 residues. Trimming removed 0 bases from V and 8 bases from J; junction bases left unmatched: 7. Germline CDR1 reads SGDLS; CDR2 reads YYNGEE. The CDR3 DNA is TGTGCCAGCAGCGTAGCTACCAGGACAGGGGGCGATGAGCAGTTCTTC. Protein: CASSVATRTGGDEQFF.

This CDR3 is CASSLNGFYEQYF. The CDR3 DNA is TGTGCCAGCAGCTTGAACGGGTTCTACGAGCAGTACTTC. J is TRBJ2-7 and V is TRBV5-5; no firm D call. Germline V lookup: CDR1 SGHKS, CDR2 YYEKEE (reference sequence). V lost 1 base and J 3 bases, leaving 8 bases between the germline ends. This CDR3 comprises 13 residues.

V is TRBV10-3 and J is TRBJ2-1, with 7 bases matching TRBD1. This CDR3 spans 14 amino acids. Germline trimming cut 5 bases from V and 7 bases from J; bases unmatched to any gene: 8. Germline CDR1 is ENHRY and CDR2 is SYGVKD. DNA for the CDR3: TGTGCCATCAGTACCGGGACAGACGGGAATGAGCAGTTCTTC. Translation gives CAISTGTDGNEQFF.

CDR3 in amino acids: CASSLEGYGYTF. DNA of the CDR3: TGTGCCAGCAGCTTAGAGGGCTATGGCTACACCTTC. The chain combines TRBV7-9 with TRBJ1-2; D gene unclear. The V gene's germline CDR1 is SEHNR and CDR2 FQNEAQ (reference sequence). V dropped 1 base and J dropped 4 bases, with 4 bases sitting between them. This CDR3 has 12 amino acids.

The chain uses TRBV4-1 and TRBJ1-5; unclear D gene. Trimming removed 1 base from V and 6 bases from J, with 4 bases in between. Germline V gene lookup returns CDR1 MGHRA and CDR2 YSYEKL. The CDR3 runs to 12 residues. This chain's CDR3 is CASSQVGQPQHF. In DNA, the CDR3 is TGCGCCAGCAGCCAAGTTGGTCAGCCCCAGCATTTT.

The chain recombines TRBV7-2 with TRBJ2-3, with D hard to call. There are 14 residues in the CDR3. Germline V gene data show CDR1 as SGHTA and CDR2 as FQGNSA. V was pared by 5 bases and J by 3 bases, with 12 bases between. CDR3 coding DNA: TGTGCCAGCAGCCAAGGCTTTCTTACAGATACGCAGTATTTT. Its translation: CASSQGFLTDTQYF.

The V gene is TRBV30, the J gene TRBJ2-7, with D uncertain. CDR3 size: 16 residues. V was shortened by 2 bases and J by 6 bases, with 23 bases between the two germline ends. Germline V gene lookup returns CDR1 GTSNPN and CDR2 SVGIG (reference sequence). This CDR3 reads CAWSPYLSGPRVEQYF. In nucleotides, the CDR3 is TGTGCCTGGAGTCCTTACCTATCCGGACCACGGGTCGAGCAGTACTTC.

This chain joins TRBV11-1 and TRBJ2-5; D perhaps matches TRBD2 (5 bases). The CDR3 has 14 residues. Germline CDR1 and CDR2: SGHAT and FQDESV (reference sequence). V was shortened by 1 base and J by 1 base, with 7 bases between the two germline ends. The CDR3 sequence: CASSLGGSQETQYF. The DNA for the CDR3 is TGTGCCAGCAGCTTAGGTGGGAGCCAAGAGACCCAGTACTTC.

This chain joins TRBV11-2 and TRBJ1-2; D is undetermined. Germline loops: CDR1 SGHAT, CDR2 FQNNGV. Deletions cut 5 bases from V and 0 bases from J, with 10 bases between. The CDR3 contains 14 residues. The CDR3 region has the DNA TGTGCCAGCAGCCCACCCACGACTAACTATGGCTACACCTTC. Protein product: CASSPPTTNYGYTF.

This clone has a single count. The CDR3 region has the DNA TGTGCCAGCAGCCTACGGGACGCAACTAATGAAAAACTGTTTTTT. This gives the protein CASSLRDATNEKLFF. The genes are TRBV7-8 and TRBJ1-4, with D possibly TRBD1 on 5 matching bases. The germline V and J ends were trimmed by 5 bases and 0 bases, with 10 bases remaining between them. This CDR3 region has 15 residues. Looked up from germline, CDR1 is SGHVS and CDR2 is FQNEAQ.

The CDR3 sequence is CATRSGRNTEAFF. The CDR3 region has the DNA TGTGCCACCCGGAGCGGACGGAACACTGAAGCTTTCTTT. This chain connects TRBV24-1 to TRBJ1-1, with D unclear. The CDR3 is made up of 13 amino acids. CDR1 and CDR2 from the germline V gene are KGHDR and SFDVKD. V lost 9 bases and J lost 1, with 11 bases in between.